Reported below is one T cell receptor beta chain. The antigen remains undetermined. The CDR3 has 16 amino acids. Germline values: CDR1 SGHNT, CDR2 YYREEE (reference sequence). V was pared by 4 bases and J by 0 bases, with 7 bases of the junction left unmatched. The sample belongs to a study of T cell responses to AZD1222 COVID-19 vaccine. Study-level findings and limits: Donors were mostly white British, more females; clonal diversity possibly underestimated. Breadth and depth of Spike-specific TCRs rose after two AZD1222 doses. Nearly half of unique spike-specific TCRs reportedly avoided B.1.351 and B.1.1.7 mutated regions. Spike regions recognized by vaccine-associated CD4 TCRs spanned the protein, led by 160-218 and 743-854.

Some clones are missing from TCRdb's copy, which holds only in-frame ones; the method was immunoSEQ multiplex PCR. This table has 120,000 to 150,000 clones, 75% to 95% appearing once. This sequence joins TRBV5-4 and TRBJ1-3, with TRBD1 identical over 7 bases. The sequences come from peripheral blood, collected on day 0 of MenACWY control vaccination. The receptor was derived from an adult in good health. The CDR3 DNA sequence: TGTGCCAGCAGCCAAGGGACAGCCAACTCTGGAAACACCATATATTTT. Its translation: CASSQGTANSGNTIYF.